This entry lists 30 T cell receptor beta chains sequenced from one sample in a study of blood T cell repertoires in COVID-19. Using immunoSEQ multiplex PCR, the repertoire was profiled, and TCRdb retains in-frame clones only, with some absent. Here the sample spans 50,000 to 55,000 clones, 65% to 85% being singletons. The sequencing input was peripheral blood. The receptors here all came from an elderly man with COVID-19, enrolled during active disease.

This CDR3 reads CAIRPGQGPLETQYF. The CDR3 DNA reads TGTGCCATCAGACCGGGACAGGGACCCTTGGAGACCCAGTACTTC. The chain carries TRBV10-3 and TRBJ2-5, with TRBD1 matching 9 bases. CDR3 length equals 15 residues. With 6 bases clipped from V and 5 bases from J, the junction kept 10 bases outside the gene matches. In germline, CDR1 is ENHRY, CDR2 SYGVKD.

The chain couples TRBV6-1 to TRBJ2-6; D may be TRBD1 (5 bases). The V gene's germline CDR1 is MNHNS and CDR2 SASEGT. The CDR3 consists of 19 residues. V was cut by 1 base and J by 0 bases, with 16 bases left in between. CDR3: CASSEGRGKPLSGANVLTF. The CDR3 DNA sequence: TGTGCCAGCAGTGAAGGTAGGGGTAAACCCCTCTCTGGGGCCAACGTCCTGACTTTC.

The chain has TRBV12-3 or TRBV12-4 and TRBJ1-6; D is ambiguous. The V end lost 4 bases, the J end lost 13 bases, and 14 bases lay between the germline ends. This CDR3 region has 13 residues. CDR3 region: CASSYSIRMPLHF. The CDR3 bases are TGTGCCAGCAGTTACAGCATCCGTATGCCCCTCCACTTT.

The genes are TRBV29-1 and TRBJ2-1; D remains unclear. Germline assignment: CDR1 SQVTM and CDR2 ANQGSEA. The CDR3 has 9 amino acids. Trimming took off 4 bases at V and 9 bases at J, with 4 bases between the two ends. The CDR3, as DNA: TGCAGCGTTGCCTTTGAGCAGTTCTTC. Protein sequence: CSVAFEQFF.

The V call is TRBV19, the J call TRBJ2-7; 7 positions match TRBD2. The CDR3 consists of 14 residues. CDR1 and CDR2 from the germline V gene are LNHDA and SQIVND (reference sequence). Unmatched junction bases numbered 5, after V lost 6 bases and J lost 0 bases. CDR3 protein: CASSRGDLSYEQYF. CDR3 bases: TGTGCCAGTAGCCGGGGGGACCTCTCCTACGAGCAGTACTTC.

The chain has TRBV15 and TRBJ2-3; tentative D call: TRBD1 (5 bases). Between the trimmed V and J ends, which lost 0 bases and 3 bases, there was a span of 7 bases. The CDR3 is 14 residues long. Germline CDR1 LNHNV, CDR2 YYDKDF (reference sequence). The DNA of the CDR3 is TGTGCCACCAGCAGAGATCCAGGGACAGATACGCAGTATTTT. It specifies CATSRDPGTDTQYF.

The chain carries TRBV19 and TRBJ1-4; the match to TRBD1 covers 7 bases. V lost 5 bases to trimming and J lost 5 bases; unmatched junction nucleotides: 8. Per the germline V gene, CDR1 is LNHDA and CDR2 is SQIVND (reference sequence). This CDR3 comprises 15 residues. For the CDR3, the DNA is TGTGCCAGTAGTCCCCGGACAGGAGGAAATGAAAAACTGTTTTTT. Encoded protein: CASSPRTGGNEKLFF. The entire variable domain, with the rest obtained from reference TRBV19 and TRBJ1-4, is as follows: DGGITQSPKYLFRKEGQNVTLSCEQNLNHDAMYWYRQDPGQGLRLIYYSQIVNDFQKGDIAEGYSVSREKKESFPLTVTSAQKNPTAFYLCASSPRTGGNEKLFFGSGTQLSVL.

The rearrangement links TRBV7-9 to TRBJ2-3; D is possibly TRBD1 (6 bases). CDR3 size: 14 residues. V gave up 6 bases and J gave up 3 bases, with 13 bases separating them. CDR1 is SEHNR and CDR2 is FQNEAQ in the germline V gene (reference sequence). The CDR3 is CASRRGGRTDTQYF. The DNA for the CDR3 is TGTGCCAGCAGAAGAGGGGGTCGGACAGATACGCAGTATTTT.

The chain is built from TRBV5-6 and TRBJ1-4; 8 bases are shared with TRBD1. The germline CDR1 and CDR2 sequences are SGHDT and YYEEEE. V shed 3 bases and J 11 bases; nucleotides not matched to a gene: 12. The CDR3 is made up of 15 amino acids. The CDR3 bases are TGTGCCAGCAGCTCCTCCGGACAGGGAGTGGGTAAACTGTTTTTT. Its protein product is CASSSSGQGVGKLFF.

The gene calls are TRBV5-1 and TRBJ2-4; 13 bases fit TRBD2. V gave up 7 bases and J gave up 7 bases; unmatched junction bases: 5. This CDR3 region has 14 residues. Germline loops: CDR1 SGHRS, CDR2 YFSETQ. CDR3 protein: CASGTSGTANIQYF. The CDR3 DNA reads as TGCGCCAGCGGGACTAGCGGGACGGCGAACATTCAGTACTTC.

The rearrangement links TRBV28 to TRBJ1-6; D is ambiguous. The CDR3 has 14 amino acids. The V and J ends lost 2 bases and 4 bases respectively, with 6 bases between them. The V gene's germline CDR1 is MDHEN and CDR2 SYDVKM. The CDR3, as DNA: TGTGCCAGCAGTTTAGACGGGTATAATTCACCCCTCCACTTT. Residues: CASSLDGYNSPLHF.

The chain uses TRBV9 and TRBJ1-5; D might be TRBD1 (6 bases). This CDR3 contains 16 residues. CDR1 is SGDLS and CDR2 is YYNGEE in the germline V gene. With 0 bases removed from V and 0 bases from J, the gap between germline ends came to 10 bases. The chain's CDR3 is CASSVGTGNSNQPQHF. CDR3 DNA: TGTGCCAGCAGCGTAGGAACAGGGAATAGCAATCAGCCCCAGCATTTT.

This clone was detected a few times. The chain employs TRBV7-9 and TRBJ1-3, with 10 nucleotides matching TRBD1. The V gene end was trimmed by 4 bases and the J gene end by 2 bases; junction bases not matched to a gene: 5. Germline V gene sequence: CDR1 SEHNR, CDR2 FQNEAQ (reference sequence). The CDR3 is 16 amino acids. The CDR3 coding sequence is TGTGCCAGCAGCTCGGACAGGGGGATGACTGGAAACACCATATATTTT. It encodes CASSSDRGMTGNTIYF.

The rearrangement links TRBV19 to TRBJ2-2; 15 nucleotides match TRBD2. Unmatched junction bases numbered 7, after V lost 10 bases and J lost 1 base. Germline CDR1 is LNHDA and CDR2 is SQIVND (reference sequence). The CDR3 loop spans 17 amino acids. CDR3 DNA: TGTGCCACCCGGACTAGCGGGAGGGCTGGGAACACCGGGGAGCTGTTTTTT. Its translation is CATRTSGRAGNTGELFF.

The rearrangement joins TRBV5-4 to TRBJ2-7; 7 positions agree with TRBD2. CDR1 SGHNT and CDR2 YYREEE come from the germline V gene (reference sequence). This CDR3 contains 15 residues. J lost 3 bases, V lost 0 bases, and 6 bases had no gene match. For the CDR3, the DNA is TGTGCCAGCAGCTTGGCCGGAGCGGGGCACTACGAGCAGTACTTC. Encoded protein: CASSLAGAGHYEQYF.

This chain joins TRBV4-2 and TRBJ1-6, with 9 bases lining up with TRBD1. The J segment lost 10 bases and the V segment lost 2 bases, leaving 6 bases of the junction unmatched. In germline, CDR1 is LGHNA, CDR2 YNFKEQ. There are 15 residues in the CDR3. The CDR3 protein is CASSQRTGDLSPLHF. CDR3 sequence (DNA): TGTGCCAGCAGCCAAAGGACAGGGGACCTCTCACCCCTCCACTTT.

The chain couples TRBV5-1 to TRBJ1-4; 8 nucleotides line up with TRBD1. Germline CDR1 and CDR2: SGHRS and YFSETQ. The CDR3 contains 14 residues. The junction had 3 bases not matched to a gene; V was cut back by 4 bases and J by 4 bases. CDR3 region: CASSTGQDNEKLFF. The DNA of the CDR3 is TGCGCCAGCAGCACGGGACAGGATAATGAAAAACTGTTTTTT.

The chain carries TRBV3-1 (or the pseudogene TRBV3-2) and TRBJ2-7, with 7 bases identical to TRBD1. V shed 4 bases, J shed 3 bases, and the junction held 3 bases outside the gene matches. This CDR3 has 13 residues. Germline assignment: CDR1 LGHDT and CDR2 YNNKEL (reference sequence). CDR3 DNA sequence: TGTGCCAGCAGCCCCAGGGGGAGCTACGAGCAGTACTTC. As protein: CASSPRGSYEQYF.

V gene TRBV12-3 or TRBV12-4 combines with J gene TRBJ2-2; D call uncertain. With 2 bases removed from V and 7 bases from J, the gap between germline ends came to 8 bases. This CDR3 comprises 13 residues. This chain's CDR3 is CASSLRSGGELFF. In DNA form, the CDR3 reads TGTGCCAGCAGTTTACGCTCCGGCGGGGAGCTGTTTTTT.

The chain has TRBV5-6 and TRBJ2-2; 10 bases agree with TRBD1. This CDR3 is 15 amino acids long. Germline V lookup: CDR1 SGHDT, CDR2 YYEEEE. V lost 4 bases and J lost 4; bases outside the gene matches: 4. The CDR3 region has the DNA TGTGCCAGCAGCCTGGGACAGGGGTTCACCGGGGAGCTGTTTTTT. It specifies CASSLGQGFTGELFF.

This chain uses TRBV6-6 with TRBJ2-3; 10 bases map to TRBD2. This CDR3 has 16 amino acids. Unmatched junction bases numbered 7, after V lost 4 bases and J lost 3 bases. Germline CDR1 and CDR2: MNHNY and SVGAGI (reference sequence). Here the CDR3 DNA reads TGTGCCAGCAGTTCAAAGCGGGGGGGCCGTACAGATACGCAGTATTTT. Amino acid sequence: CASSSKRGGRTDTQYF.

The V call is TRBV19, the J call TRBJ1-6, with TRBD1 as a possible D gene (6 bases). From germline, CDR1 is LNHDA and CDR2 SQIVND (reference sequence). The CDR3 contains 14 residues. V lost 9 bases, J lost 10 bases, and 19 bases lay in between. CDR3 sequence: CASVGAGEGSPLHF. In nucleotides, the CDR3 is TGTGCCAGCGTGGGGGCAGGGGAGGGATCACCCCTCCACTTT.

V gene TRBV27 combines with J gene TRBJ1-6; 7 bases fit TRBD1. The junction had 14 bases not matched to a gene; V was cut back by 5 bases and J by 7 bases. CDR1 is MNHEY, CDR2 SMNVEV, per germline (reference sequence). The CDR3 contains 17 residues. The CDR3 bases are TGTGCCAGCAGTCTACGAGGGGGCGCGGTGAAGAATTCACCCCTCCACTTT. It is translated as CASSLRGGAVKNSPLHF.

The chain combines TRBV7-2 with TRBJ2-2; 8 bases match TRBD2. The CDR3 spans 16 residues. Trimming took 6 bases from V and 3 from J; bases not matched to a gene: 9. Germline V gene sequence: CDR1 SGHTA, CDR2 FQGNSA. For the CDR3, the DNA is TGTGCCAGCAGATTAAGGCTAGCGGGCGACACCGGGGAGCTGTTTTTT. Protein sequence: CASRLRLAGDTGELFF.

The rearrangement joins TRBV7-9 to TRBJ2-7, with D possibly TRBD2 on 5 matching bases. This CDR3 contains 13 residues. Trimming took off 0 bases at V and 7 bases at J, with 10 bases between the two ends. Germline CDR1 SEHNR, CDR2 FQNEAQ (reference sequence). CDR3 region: CASSLASPGEQYF. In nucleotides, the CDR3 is TGTGCCAGCAGCTTAGCCTCCCCGGGGGAGCAGTACTTC. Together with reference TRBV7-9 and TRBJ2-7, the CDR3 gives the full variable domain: DTGVSQNPRHKITKRGQNVTFRCDPISEHNRLYWYRQTLGQGPEFLTYFQNEAQLEKSRLLSDRFSAERPKGSFSTLEIQRTEQGDSAMYLCASSLASPGEQYFGPGTRLTVT.

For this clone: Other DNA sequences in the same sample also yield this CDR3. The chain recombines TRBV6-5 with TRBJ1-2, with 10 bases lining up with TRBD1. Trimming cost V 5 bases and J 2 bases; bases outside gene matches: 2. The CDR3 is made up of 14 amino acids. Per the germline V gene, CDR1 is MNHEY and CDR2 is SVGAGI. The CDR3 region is CASSRQGANYGYTF. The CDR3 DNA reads TGTGCCAGCAGTCGACAGGGGGCCAACTATGGCTACACCTTC.

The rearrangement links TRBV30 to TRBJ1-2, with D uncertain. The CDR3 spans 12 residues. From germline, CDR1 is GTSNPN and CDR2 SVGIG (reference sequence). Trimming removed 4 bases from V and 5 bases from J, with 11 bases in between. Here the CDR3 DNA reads TGTGCCTGGACCCCGCAGGAATATGGCTACACCTTC. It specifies CAWTPQEYGYTF. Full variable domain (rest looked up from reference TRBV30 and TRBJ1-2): SQTIHQWPATLVQPVGSPLSLECTVEGTSNPNLYWYRQAAGRGLQLLFYSVGIGQISSEVPQNLSASRPQDRQFILSSKKLLLSDSGFYLCAWTPQEYGYTFGSGTRLTVV.

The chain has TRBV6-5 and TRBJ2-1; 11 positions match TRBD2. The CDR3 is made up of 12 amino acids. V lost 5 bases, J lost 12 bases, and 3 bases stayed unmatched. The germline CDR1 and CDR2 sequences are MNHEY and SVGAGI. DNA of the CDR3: TGTGCCAGCAGTCTAGCGGGGGGAGCGCAGTTCTTC. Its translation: CASSLAGGAQFF.

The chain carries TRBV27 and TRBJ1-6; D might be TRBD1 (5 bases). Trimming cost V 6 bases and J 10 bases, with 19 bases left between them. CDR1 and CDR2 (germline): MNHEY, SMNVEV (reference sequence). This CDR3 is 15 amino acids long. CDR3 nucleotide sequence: TGTGCCAGCAGCTCAATAGGGGTTGGAGGGTCACCCCTCCACTTT. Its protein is CASSSIGVGGSPLHF.

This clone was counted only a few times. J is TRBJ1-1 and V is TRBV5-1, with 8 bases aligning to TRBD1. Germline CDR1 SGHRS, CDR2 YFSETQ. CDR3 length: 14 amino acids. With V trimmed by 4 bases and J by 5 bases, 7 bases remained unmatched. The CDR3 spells CASSLGTGGTEAFF. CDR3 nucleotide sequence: TGCGCCAGCAGCCTAGGGACAGGAGGAACTGAAGCTTTCTTT.